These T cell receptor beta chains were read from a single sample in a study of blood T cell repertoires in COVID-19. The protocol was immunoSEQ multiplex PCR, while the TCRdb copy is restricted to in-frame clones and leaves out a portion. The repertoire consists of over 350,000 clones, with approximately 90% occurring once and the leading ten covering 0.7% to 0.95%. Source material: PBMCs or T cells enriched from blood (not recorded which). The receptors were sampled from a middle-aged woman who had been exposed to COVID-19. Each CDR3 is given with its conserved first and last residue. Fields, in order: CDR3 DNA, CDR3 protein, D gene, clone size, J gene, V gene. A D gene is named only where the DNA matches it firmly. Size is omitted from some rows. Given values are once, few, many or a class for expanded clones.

CDR3 DNA: TGTGCCAGCTCTAAGGGGGCCTCTGGGAACACTGAAGCTTTCTTT; CDR3 protein: CASSKGASGNTEAFF; D gene: TRBD1; clone size: NA; J gene: TRBJ1-1; V gene: TRBV6-5
CDR3 DNA: TGTGCCAGCAGCATAGGACTAGCAGCCTACAATGAGCAGTTCTTC; CDR3 protein: CASSIGLAAYNEQFF; D gene: TRBD2; clone size: once; J gene: TRBJ2-1; V gene: TRBV9
CDR3 DNA: TGCGCCAGCAGCTTCAGACTAGACTTCAATACGAACACCGGGGAGCTGTTTTTT; CDR3 protein: CASSFRLDFNTNTGELFF; D gene: NA; clone size: NA; J gene: TRBJ2-2; V gene: TRBV5-1
CDR3 DNA: TGTGCCAGCAGCTCCGGGACAGGCGCCTACAATGAGCAGTTCTTC; CDR3 protein: CASSSGTGAYNEQFF; D gene: TRBD1; clone size: NA; J gene: TRBJ2-1; V gene: TRBV7-3
CDR3 DNA: TGTGCCAGCAGGCCGACAGGTGTCACTGAAGCTTTCTTT; CDR3 protein: CASRPTGVTEAFF; D gene: NA; clone size: NA; J gene: TRBJ1-1; V gene: TRBV5-6
CDR3 DNA: TGTGCCAGCAGTTTTAGTAGCGCCTACACGAACACCGGGGAGCTGTTTTTT; CDR3 protein: CASSFSSAYTNTGELFF; D gene: NA; clone size: once; J gene: TRBJ2-2; V gene: TRBV27
CDR3 DNA: TGTGCCAGCAGCTTAGTAGCGGGGCACGAGACCCAGTACTTC; CDR3 protein: CASSLVAGHETQYF; D gene: TRBD2; clone size: NA; J gene: TRBJ2-5; V gene: TRBV11-2
CDR3 DNA: TGCAGCGTTGCAGGGGCCCATGGCTACACCTTC; CDR3 protein: CSVAGAHGYTF; D gene: NA; clone size: NA; J gene: TRBJ1-2; V gene: TRBV29-1
CDR3 DNA: TGTGCCAGTAGTATAGATCTTACAGGGGGCGCGGGGGGCTACACCTTC; CDR3 protein: CASSIDLTGGAGGYTF; D gene: TRBD1; clone size: NA; J gene: TRBJ1-2; V gene: TRBV19
CDR3 DNA: TGTGCCAGCAGCTTAGTAGGGGACATTTCTGGAAACACCATATATTTT; CDR3 protein: CASSLVGDISGNTIYF; D gene: NA; clone size: once; J gene: TRBJ1-3; V gene: TRBV11-2
CDR3 DNA: TGTGCCAGCAGCTTCCAGGGGCGAGATACGCAGTATTTT; CDR3 protein: CASSFQGRDTQYF; D gene: NA; clone size: NA; J gene: TRBJ2-3; V gene: TRBV5-6
CDR3 DNA: TGTGCCAGCAGCTTAGCGACTACAGGGAAAGCTTTCTTT; CDR3 protein: CASSLATTGKAFF; D gene: NA; clone size: NA; J gene: TRBJ1-1; V gene: TRBV7-9
CDR3 DNA: TGTGCCAGCCAGGAAAGGGGGCGCGATGGCTACACCTTC; CDR3 protein: CASQERGRDGYTF; D gene: TRBD1; clone size: NA; J gene: TRBJ1-2; V gene: TRBV6-5
CDR3 DNA: TGTGCCAGCAGCCAAGCGGGGGAGGGGGGGGGACGGACCCAGTACTTC; CDR3 protein: CASSQAGEGGGRTQYF; D gene: NA; clone size: NA; J gene: TRBJ2-5; V gene: TRBV3-1/TRBV3-2
CDR3 DNA: TGTGCCAGCAGCGCCTCCTCCCCGGGAGGGGAGCAGTACTTC; CDR3 protein: CASSASSPGGEQYF; D gene: TRBD2; clone size: NA; J gene: TRBJ2-7; V gene: TRBV3-1/TRBV3-2
CDR3 DNA: TGTGCCAGCAGCTTGAGGGCTAGCGGGAGTCAAGAGACCCAGTACTTC; CDR3 protein: CASSLRASGSQETQYF; D gene: TRBD2; clone size: once; J gene: TRBJ2-5; V gene: TRBV5-6
CDR3 DNA: TGTGCCAGCAGTCGCATAGCGGGAGGGCTCGGGGAGCAGTACTTC; CDR3 protein: CASSRIAGGLGEQYF; D gene: TRBD2; clone size: once; J gene: TRBJ2-7; V gene: TRBV6-2/TRBV6-3
CDR3 DNA: TGTGCCAGCAGCCCCACGTTGGTCCTAAGCCGCAATGAGCAGTTCTTC; CDR3 protein: CASSPTLVLSRNEQFF; D gene: NA; clone size: NA; J gene: TRBJ2-1; V gene: TRBV7-3
CDR3 DNA: TGTGCCAGTAGTTCGTTGGGTGGGACAGATAAACTCTATGGCTACACCTTC; CDR3 protein: CASSSLGGTDKLYGYTF; D gene: TRBD1; clone size: NA; J gene: TRBJ1-2; V gene: TRBV19
CDR3 DNA: TGTGCCAGTAAGGGGGCAGGCGCCTACGAGCAGTACTTC; CDR3 protein: CASKGAGAYEQYF; D gene: TRBD1; clone size: NA; J gene: TRBJ2-7; V gene: TRBV19
CDR3 DNA: TGTGCCAGCAGCCCGAGACGGGAGCAAGAATACAAGGGTCCCTACGAGCAGTACTTC; CDR3 protein: CASSPRREQEYKGPYEQYF; D gene: NA; clone size: NA; J gene: TRBJ2-7; V gene: TRBV5-6
CDR3 DNA: TGTGCCAGCAGCAAAGGGGGTGGGCAGGGCAATGAGCAGTTCTTC; CDR3 protein: CASSKGGGQGNEQFF; D gene: NA; clone size: NA; J gene: TRBJ2-1; V gene: TRBV9
CDR3 DNA: TGCGCCAGCAGCCCACGACAGGGGATAGACACTGAAGCTTTCTTT; CDR3 protein: CASSPRQGIDTEAFF; D gene: TRBD1; clone size: NA; J gene: TRBJ1-1; V gene: TRBV5-1
CDR3 DNA: TGTGCCATAGAGGACAGGAGAAACACCATATATTTT; CDR3 protein: CAIEDRRNTIYF; D gene: TRBD1; clone size: once; J gene: TRBJ1-3; V gene: TRBV11-3
CDR3 DNA: TGTGCCAGTAGTCCGTCAACTAGTGGAGCTTTCTTT; CDR3 protein: CASSPSTSGAFF; D gene: NA; clone size: NA; J gene: TRBJ1-1; V gene: TRBV19
CDR3 DNA: TGTGCCAGCAGCGCCCCGGGAGCTGGGGCCAACGTCCTGACTTTC; CDR3 protein: CASSAPGAGANVLTF; D gene: NA; clone size: NA; J gene: TRBJ2-6; V gene: TRBV9
CDR3 DNA: TGCGCCAGCAGCTTGGCCGCGAATGAAAAACTGTTTTTT; CDR3 protein: CASSLAANEKLFF; D gene: NA; clone size: NA; J gene: TRBJ1-4; V gene: TRBV5-1